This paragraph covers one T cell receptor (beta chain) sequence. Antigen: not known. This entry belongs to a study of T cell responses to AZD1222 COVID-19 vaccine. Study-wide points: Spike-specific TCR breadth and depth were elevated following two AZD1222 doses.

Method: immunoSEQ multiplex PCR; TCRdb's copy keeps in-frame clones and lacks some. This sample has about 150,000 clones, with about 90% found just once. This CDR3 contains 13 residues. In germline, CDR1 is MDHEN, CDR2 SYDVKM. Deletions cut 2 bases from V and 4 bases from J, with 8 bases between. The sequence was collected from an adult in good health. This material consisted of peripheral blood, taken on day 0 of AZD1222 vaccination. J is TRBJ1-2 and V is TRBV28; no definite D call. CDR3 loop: CASSLDGTYGYTF. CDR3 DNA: TGTGCCAGCAGTTTAGACGGAACCTATGGCTACACCTTC.